This T cell receptor (beta chain) is from a study of identifying expanded T cells in peripheral blood. Libraries were prepared by immunoSEQ multiplex PCR; TCRdb keeps only in-frame clonotypes and omits some of them. Altogether more than 95,000 clones are present, 84% being singletons, with the ten largest covering approximately 3%. Deletions cut 4 bases from V and 2 bases from J, with 10 bases between. The CDR3 consists of 14 residues. Looked up from germline, CDR1 is LNHDA and CDR2 is SQIVND (reference sequence). Sequenced material: blood. This receptor was taken from a person aged 18 to 70 in good health. The rearrangement uses TRBV19 and TRBJ2-3, with no clear D. CDR3: CASSSFLATDTQYF. The CDR3 DNA reads as TGTGCCAGTAGTAGTTTTTTAGCCACAGATACGCAGTATTTT.